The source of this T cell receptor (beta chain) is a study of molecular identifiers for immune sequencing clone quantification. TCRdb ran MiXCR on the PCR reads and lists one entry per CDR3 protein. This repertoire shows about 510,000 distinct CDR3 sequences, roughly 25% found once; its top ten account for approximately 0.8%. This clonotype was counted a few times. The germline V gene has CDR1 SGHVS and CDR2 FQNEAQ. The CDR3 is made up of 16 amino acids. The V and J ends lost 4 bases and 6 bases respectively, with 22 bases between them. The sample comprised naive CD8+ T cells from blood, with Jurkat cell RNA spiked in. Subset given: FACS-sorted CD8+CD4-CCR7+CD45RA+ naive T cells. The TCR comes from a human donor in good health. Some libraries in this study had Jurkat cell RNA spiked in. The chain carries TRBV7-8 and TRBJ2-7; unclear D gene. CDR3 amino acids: CASSSRVATIRFEQYF. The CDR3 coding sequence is TGTGCCAGCAGCTCCCGGGTCGCCACGATCCGTTTCGAGCAGTACTTC. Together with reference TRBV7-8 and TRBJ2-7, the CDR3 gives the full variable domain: GAGVSQSPRYKVAKRGQDVALRCDPISGHVSLFWYQQALGQGPEFLTYFQNEAQLDKSGLPSDRFFAERPEGSVSTLKIQRTQQEDSAVYLCASSSRVATIRFEQYFGPGTRLTVT.